Sequencing of this T cell receptor (beta chain) was carried out in a study of a mutant IDH1 vaccine in newly diagnosed glioma. Profiled with immunoSEQ multiplex PCR; TCRdb holds only in-frame clones, not every one. Counted here are about 24,000 clones, roughly 82% occurring once; the ten biggest clones make up about 3.8%. A remark on this clone: Its antigen is not identified.

CDR1 and CDR2 from the germline V gene are SNHLY and FYNNEI. The CDR3 has 15 amino acids. After removal of 6 bases from V and 3 bases from J, the junction contained 11 bases not matched to a gene. Described time point: week 47, end of study. The content of each vaccine dose was 300 ug of mutant IDH1 20-mer peptide, and topical imiquimod accompanied it. V is TRBV2 and J is TRBJ2-7, with 7 bases lining up with TRBD1. The TCR was taken from a man aged 35 to 55 with glioma. Some clones in this sample may be carry-over from other donors' samples. This specimen was PBMCs, taken from a glioma patient whose treatment included an IDH1 peptide vaccine. The CDR3: CASSEEQYRGYEQYF. In DNA form, the CDR3 reads TGTGCCAGCAGCGAGGAACAATACAGGGGCTACGAGCAGTACTTC. The whole variable domain, remainder taken from reference TRBV2 and TRBJ2-7, is EPEVTQTPSHQVTQMGQEVILRCVPISNHLYFYWYRQILGQKVEFLVSFYNNEISEKSEIFDDQFSVERPDGSNFTLKIRSTKLEDSAMYFCASSEEQYRGYEQYFGPGTRLTVT.